The clone carrying this TCR beta chain was counted many times. Its antigen is still unknown. The data stem from a study of T cells after yellow fever vaccination. Study conclusions and caveats: Most clones from primary vaccination were detected again post-booster (96% CD4, approximately 90% CD8).

Germline CDR1 SEHNR, CDR2 FQNEAQ (reference sequence). The CDR3 has 15 amino acids. The V end was cut by 5 bases, the J end by 5 bases, with 19 bases between. One entry per CDR3 protein, called by TCRdb with MiXCR from the 5' RACE reads. The table has a few hundred thousand distinct CDR3 sequences, almost 4% seen once. The chain combines TRBV7-9 with TRBJ2-7; D perhaps matches TRBD1 (7 bases). This sample comprised PBMCs, obtained 5 days after the yellow fever booster vaccination. This TCR came from a man younger than 35 who received the YFV17D yellow fever vaccine. The CDR3 is CASSIGRTGHNEQYF. The CDR3 nucleotides are TGTGCCAGCAGCATAGGGAGGACAGGCCACAACGAGCAGTACTTC.